This T cell receptor beta chain stems from a study of T cell changes during pregnancy in multiple sclerosis. Clones were read by immunoSEQ multiplex PCR, and TCRdb kept only the in-frame ones, dropping some. This table has about 50,000 clones, roughly 92% appearing once. Germline assignment: CDR1 KGHSH and CDR2 LQKENI. With 0 bases clipped from V and 3 bases from J, the junction kept 1 base outside the gene matches. The CDR3 loop spans 18 amino acids. The chain couples TRBV18 to TRBJ2-6, with TRBD2 identical over 14 bases. The source was CD4+ T cells from peripheral blood mononuclear cells, collected before pregnancy. This TCR was sampled from a female donor with multiple sclerosis, enrolled in a pregnancy study. The CDR3 spells CASSPPGLAGVGANVLTF. The CDR3 coding sequence is TGTGCCAGCTCACCACCGGGACTAGCGGGAGTTGGGGCCAACGTCCTGACTTTC.